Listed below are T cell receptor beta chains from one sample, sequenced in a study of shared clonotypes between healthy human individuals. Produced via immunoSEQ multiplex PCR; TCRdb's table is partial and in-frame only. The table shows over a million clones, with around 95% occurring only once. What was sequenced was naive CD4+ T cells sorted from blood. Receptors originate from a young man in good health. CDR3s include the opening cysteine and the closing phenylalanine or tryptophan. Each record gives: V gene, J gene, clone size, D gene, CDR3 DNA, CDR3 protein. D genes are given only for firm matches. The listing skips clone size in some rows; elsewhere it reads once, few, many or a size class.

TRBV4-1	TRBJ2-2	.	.	TGCGCCAGCAGCCAAGACCTACTCGGGGAGCTGTTTTTT	CASSQDLLGELFF
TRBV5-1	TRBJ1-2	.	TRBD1	TGCGCCAGCAGCTTGATTCTCTCTTCCAGGGGGCCTGGCTACACCTTC	CASSLILSSRGPGYTF
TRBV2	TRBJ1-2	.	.	TGTGCCAGCACCGGGTCCTGGGTTAACTATGGCTACACCTTC	CASTGSWVNYGYTF
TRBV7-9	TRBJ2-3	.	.	TGTGCCAGCAGCTTCTGGCCCAGCGATACGCAGTATTTT	CASSFWPSDTQYF
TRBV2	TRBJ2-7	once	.	TGTGCCAGCAATGGCCAGGGCTCCTACGAGCAGTACTTC	CASNGQGSYEQYF
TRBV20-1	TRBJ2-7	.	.	TGCAGTGCCACCTGGGATTCCCAGCAGTACTTC	CSATWDSQQYF
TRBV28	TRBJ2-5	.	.	TGTGCCAGCAGTCGGAGGGTCGGAGAGACCCAGTACTTC	CASSRRVGETQYF
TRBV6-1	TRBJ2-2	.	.	TGTGCCAGCATTCGGACTCTGAACACCGGGGAGCTGTTTTTT	CASIRTLNTGELFF
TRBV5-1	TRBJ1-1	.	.	TGCGCCAGCAGACCGGTGGGCCTGAACACTGAAGCTTTCTTT	CASRPVGLNTEAFF
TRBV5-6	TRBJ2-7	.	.	TGTGCCAGCAGCTACCGCTACGAGCAGTACTTC	CASSYRYEQYF
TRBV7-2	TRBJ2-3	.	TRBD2	TGTGCCAGCAGCTTAGTTAGCGGGAGATTAGATACGCAGTATTTT	CASSLVSGRLDTQYF
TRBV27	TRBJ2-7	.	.	TGTGCCAGCAGTCTGGACAGAAGCCTACGGGAGCAGTACTTC	CASSLDRSLREQYF
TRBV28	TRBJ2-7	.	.	TGTGCCAGCAGTTCAGGGGTCTCCTACGAGCAGTACTTC	CASSSGVSYEQYF
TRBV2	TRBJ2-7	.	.	TGTGCCAGCAGGTCCCGAGGTGGGACACTATACGAGCAGTACTTC	CASRSRGGTLYEQYF
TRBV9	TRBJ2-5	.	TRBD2	TGTGCCAGCAGCGTAGGTACTAGCGGCCTACAAGAGACCCAGTACTTC	CASSVGTSGLQETQYF
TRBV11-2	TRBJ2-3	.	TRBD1	TGTGCCAGCAGCTTAGATGGAGGGACAGGGGGCGTTCCGCAGTATTTT	CASSLDGGTGGVPQYF
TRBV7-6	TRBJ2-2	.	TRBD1	TGTGCCAGCAGCTTTCCCCGTGGGACAGGCATACTTCTCAACACCGGGGAGCTGTTTTTT	CASSFPRGTGILLNTGELFF
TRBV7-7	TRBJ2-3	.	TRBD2	TGTGCTAGCAGCCCATTAGCGGGAGGACTCACAGATACGCAGTATTTT	CASSPLAGGLTDTQYF
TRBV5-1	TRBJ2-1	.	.	TGCGCCAGCACCAACCCCCTCTACAATGAGCAGTTCTTC	CASTNPLYNEQFF
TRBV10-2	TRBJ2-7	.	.	TGCGCCACCCGGGACTTTTCCTCCTACGAGCAGTACTTC	CATRDFSSYEQYF
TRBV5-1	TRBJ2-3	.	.	TGCGCCAGCAGACCTAGTGAGGACGATACGCAGTATTTT	CASRPSEDDTQYF
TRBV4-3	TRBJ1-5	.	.	TGCGCCAGCAGCCAAGACGCCAATCAGCCCCAGCATTTT	CASSQDANQPQHF
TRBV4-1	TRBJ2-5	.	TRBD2	TGCGCCAGCAGCCAACCCGGGACTAGCGGCAAAGAGACCCAGTACTTC	CASSQPGTSGKETQYF
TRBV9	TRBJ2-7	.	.	TGTGCCAGCAGCGTAGGAGAAGGGCGCTCCTACGAGCAGTACTTC	CASSVGEGRSYEQYF
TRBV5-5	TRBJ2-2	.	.	TGTGCCAGCAATCCGTTGGGGGCCGTCGGGGAGCTGTTTTTT	CASNPLGAVGELFF
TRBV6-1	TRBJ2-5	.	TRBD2	TGTGCCAGCAGTGCGCTAGCGGTAGAGGAGACCCAGTACTTC	CASSALAVEETQYF
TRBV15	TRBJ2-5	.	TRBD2	TGTGCCACCAGCAGCGCTATTAGCGGGAGGGGAGAGACCCAGTACTTC	CATSSAISGRGETQYF
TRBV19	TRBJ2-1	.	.	TGTGCCAGCAAGGCCCGTGGGACCTACAATGAGCAGTTCTTC	CASKARGTYNEQFF
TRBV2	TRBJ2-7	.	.	TGTGCCAGCAGTGATCGGAGGGGGTGGACCAACGAGCAGTACTTC	CASSDRRGWTNEQYF
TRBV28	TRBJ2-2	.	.	TGTGCCAGCAGTTTACCGGCGAGCCGGGAGCTGTTTTTT	CASSLPASRELFF
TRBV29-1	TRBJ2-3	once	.	TGCAGCGCGCGGAGACAGTGGAGCACAGATACGCAGTATTTT	CSARRQWSTDTQYF
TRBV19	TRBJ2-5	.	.	TGTGCCAGTAGCCCCCCCTACCAAGAGACCCAGTACTTC	CASSPPYQETQYF
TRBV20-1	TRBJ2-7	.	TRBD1	TGCAGTGCTCTAGACCGGGACAGGGGAATCTTC	CSALDRDRGIF
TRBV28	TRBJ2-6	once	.	TGTGCCAGCAGTTCCCCTTGGGCGGGGGCCAACGTCCTGACTTTC	CASSSPWAGANVLTF
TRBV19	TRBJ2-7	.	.	TGTGCCAGTAGCCCGGCGAGGGCTTTCTACGAGCAGTACTTC	CASSPARAFYEQYF
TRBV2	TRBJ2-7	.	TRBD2	TGTGCCAGCACTGAAGGACTAGCGGCAGCATCCTACGAGCAGTACTTC	CASTEGLAAASYEQYF
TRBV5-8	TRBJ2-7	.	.	TGTGCCAGCAGCCCGTCGTGGACCTACGAGCAGTACTTC	CASSPSWTYEQYF
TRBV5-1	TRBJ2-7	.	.	TGCGCCAGCAGCTCACTAACCTGGGCGGCCGGGAGGCAGTACTTC	CASSSLTWAAGRQYF